This TCR beta chain appears in the sequencing data of a study of post-analysis software for immune sequencing data. About the research overall: As for disease course, relapsing-remitting, secondary progressive and progressive-relapsing multiple sclerosis were all included. The study's findings and limits: TRBV5-6, TRBV5-1 and TRBV20-1 belonged to a set of about five TRBV segments that were more frequent in patients than controls. The F measure placed samples prepared in the same batch into strongly shared clusters.

On this clonotype: Its specificity is unknown.

TCR beta libraries were prepared from cDNA with unique molecular identifiers. Input populations of about 0.9 to 10 million T cells gave rise to approximately 500,000 cDNA molecules. MiXCR, applied by TCRdb to the PCR reads, yields one record per CDR3 protein. The sample contains roughly 800,000 distinct CDR3 sequences, around 53% of which appear only once. Germline CDR1 reads SGHRS; CDR2 reads YFSETQ. The V and J ends lost 5 bases and 3 bases respectively, with 11 bases between them. The CDR3 loop spans 13 amino acids. The chain uses TRBV5-1 and TRBJ1-1; D uncertain. This TCR was sampled from a girl aged 10 to 17 with multiple sclerosis. The sequenced sample consisted of blood. DNA for the CDR3: TGCGCCAGCAGATCTGTAACCGACACTGAAGCTTTCTTT. This encodes CASRSVTDTEAFF.